The 23 T cell receptor beta chains listed next were all sequenced from one sample in a study of cytomegalovirus exposure and HLA in healthy donors. PCR used 60 Vbeta primers and 13 Jbeta primers. The protocol was immunoSEQ multiplex PCR, while the TCRdb copy is restricted to in-frame clones and leaves out a portion. This sample has approximately 75,000 clones, with around 80% found just once. The sequenced sample was PBMCs. Source of these receptors: a man aged 65-85 years in good health and CMV-seropositive.

CDR3 nucleotide sequence: TGTGCCAGCAGCTTCTCGTCTACCTACGAGCAGTACTTC. Residues: CASSFSSTYEQYF. This rearrangement joins TRBV5-4 to TRBJ2-7; D call uncertain. Trimming shortened V by 2 bases and J by 2 bases, and 8 bases separated the two germline ends. This CDR3 has 13 residues. Germline V CDR1 and CDR2: SGHNT, YYREEE (reference sequence).

In regard to this clone: Other DNA sequences within the sample encode an identical CDR3. Here the CDR3 DNA reads TGTGCCAGCAGCGTACAGGGTCATCAGCCCCAGCATTTT. Residues: CASSVQGHQPQHF. V and J are TRBV7-2 and TRBJ1-5; D is possibly TRBD1 (6 bases). Deletions cut 5 bases from V and 5 bases from J, with 10 bases between. The CDR3 consists of 13 residues. Germline V lookup: CDR1 SGHTA, CDR2 FQGNSA.

This clone appeared a single time. The chain carries TRBV4-1 and TRBJ1-1; D possibly corresponds to TRBD1 (6 bases). V shed 3 bases and J shed 4 bases, with 15 bases lying between them. The CDR3 spans 15 residues. Per germline, CDR1 MGHRA and CDR2 YSYEKL. The CDR3 DNA is TGCGCCAGCAGCCATGGGGGCGGGGGCGGCACTGAAGCTTTCTTT. It yields the protein CASSHGGGGGTEAFF.

The V and J genes are TRBV11-2 and TRBJ2-7; the D gene is possibly TRBD1 (6 bases). Germline loops: CDR1 SGHAT, CDR2 FQNNGV. Trimming left V 3 bases short and J 2 bases short, with 8 bases between. The CDR3 spans 13 residues. CDR3 amino acids: CASSFGQPYEQYF. The CDR3 region has the DNA TGTGCCAGCAGCTTCGGACAGCCCTACGAGCAGTACTTC.

This chain connects TRBV4-3 to TRBJ2-7, with D perhaps matching TRBD1 (6 bases). Trimming left V 0 bases short and J 0 bases short, with 12 bases between. Germline V lookup: CDR1 LGHNA, CDR2 YSLEER. The CDR3 extends over 16 amino acids. CDR3 residues: CASSQEWTVSSYEQYF. The CDR3 DNA follows: TGCGCCAGCAGCCAAGAGTGGACAGTCAGCTCCTACGAGCAGTACTTC.

This rearrangement joins TRBV27 to TRBJ2-4, with D tentatively TRBD1 (6 bases). Germline CDR1 reads MNHEY; CDR2 reads SMNVEV (reference sequence). The V end lost 2 bases, the J end lost 9 bases, and 11 bases lay between the germline ends. The CDR3 consists of 13 residues. The chain's CDR3 is CASSLNRVAIQYF. The CDR3 coding sequence is TGTGCCAGCAGTTTAAACAGGGTGGCCATTCAGTACTTC.

The rearrangement uses TRBV2 and TRBJ2-5; 9 bases line up with TRBD1. The CDR3 is 15 residues long. The trim removed 6 bases at V and 4 bases at J, leaving 9 bases unmatched. Per the germline V gene, CDR1 is SNHLY and CDR2 is FYNNEI. The CDR3 DNA is TGTGCCAGCAGGGAACAAATGGACAGGGGAGAGACCCAGTACTTC. Its translation is CASREQMDRGETQYF.

CDR3 sequence: CASTLGGGARNTEAFF. The CDR3 nucleotides are TGTGCCAGCACTCTAGGAGGGGGGGCGCGGAACACTGAAGCTTTCTTT. The gene calls are TRBV28 and TRBJ1-1, with D perhaps matching TRBD1 (6 bases). Deletions cut 7 bases from V and 1 base from J, with 19 bases between. Germline V gene data show CDR1 as MDHEN and CDR2 as SYDVKM. The CDR3 covers 16 residues. The full variable domain, rest sourced from reference TRBV28 and TRBJ1-1, is DVKVTQSSRYLVKRTGEKVFLECVQDMDHENMFWYRQDPGLGLRLIYFSYDVKMKEKGDIPEGYSVSREKKERFSLILESASTNQTSMYLCASTLGGGARNTEAFFGQGTRLTVV.

This clone has only one observation. The chain carries TRBV7-9 and TRBJ1-2, with a weak D call TRBD1 (5 bases). V dropped 1 base and J dropped 8 bases, with 8 bases sitting between them. In germline, CDR1 is SEHNR, CDR2 FQNEAQ (reference sequence). CDR3 length: 12 amino acids. The CDR3, as DNA: TGTGCCAGCAGCTTAGAGGGGTTCGGCTACACCTTC. Its translation is CASSLEGFGYTF.

The chain recombines TRBV19 with TRBJ2-1, with TRBD2 identical over 10 bases. The CDR3 is 18 amino acids. Per germline, CDR1 LNHDA and CDR2 SQIVND (reference sequence). V shed 1 base, J shed 0 bases, and the junction held 6 bases outside the gene matches. CDR3 bases: TGTGCCAGTAGTATAGGACGAGCGGGGGGGAGCTCCTACAATGAGCAGTTCTTC. Its protein product is CASSIGRAGGSSYNEQFF.

This rearrangement joins TRBV6-5 to TRBJ2-2; TRBD2 aligns across 8 bases. The CDR3 covers 14 residues. The germline gives CDR1 MNHEY, CDR2 SVGAGI. Germline trimming cut 5 bases from V and 7 bases from J; bases unmatched to any gene: 6. Here the CDR3 reads CASSPGLGNGELFF. In DNA, the CDR3 is TGTGCCAGCAGTCCGGGACTAGGGAACGGGGAGCTGTTTTTT.

The chain carries TRBV14 and TRBJ2-2; D not resolved. The CDR3 runs 14 residues. V was cut by 1 base and J by 3 bases, with 6 bases left in between. CDR1 is SGHDN and CDR2 is FVKESK in the germline V gene. For the CDR3, the DNA is TGTGCCAGCAGCCAAGCACTGTACACCGGGGAGCTGTTTTTT. Translating it yields CASSQALYTGELFF.

V and J are TRBV6-4 and TRBJ2-3; 9 bases agree with TRBD2. This CDR3 has 17 amino acids. V gave up 0 bases and J gave up 5 bases; unmatched junction bases: 9. Germline loops: CDR1 MRHNA, CDR2 SNTAGT. CDR3 protein: CASSDSGAGGHRDTQYF. DNA for the CDR3: TGTGCCAGCAGTGACTCAGGAGCGGGGGGCCACAGAGATACGCAGTATTTT.

The V and J genes are TRBV10-3 and TRBJ1-2, with D perhaps matching TRBD1 (6 bases). The CDR3 has 13 amino acids. V was pared by 6 bases and J by 4 bases, with 12 bases between. From germline, CDR1 is ENHRY and CDR2 SYGVKD. The CDR3 protein is CAISLQGPYGYTF. CDR3 DNA sequence: TGTGCCATCAGCCTACAGGGACCCTATGGCTACACCTTC.

The V gene is TRBV29-1, the J gene TRBJ2-1; 7 bases are a match to TRBD2. The length of the CDR3 is 14 residues. Germline values: CDR1 SQVTM, CDR2 ANQGSEA. Germline trimming cut 4 bases from V and 0 bases from J; bases unmatched to any gene: 3. The CDR3 reads CSVVPSGSYNEQFF. For the CDR3, the DNA is TGCAGCGTTGTTCCTAGCGGCTCCTACAATGAGCAGTTCTTC.

This sequence joins TRBV5-4 and TRBJ1-1; D is possibly TRBD1 (5 bases). Germline V gene data show CDR1 as SGHNT and CDR2 as YYREEE (reference sequence). V dropped 0 bases and J dropped 0 bases, with 9 bases sitting between them. The CDR3 loop spans 15 amino acids. The CDR3 coding sequence is TGTGCCAGCAGCTTGGTCGTAGGGGTGAACACTGAAGCTTTCTTT. Its translation is CASSLVVGVNTEAFF.

The V and J genes are TRBV27 and TRBJ2-3; 7 bases agree with TRBD1. Germline CDR1 is MNHEY and CDR2 is SMNVEV (reference sequence). Trimming took 5 bases from V and 4 from J; bases not matched to a gene: 6. The CDR3 length is 14 residues. The CDR3 nucleotides are TGTGCCAGCAGTCTGGACAGGAAGGCAGATACGCAGTATTTT. This codes for CASSLDRKADTQYF.

The chain joins TRBV6-5 to TRBJ2-5, with 9 nucleotides matching TRBD2. The V gene end was trimmed by 2 bases and the J gene end by 3 bases; junction bases not matched to a gene: 1. Germline V gives CDR1 MNHEY, CDR2 SVGAGI. CDR3 length: 14 amino acids. The CDR3 protein is CASSYGTSKETQYF. The CDR3 nucleotides are TGTGCCAGCAGTTACGGGACTAGCAAAGAGACCCAGTACTTC.

The CDR3 sequence: CASSENPSGSPYEQYF. CDR3 bases: TGTGCCAGCAGTGAAAATCCTTCGGGATCCCCCTACGAGCAGTACTTC. V and J are TRBV2 and TRBJ2-7; TRBD2 is a possible D gene (5 bases). V was cut by 2 bases and J by 2 bases, with 16 bases left in between. Germline V gene lookup returns CDR1 SNHLY and CDR2 FYNNEI. The CDR3 runs to 16 residues.

The chain joins TRBV5-4 to TRBJ1-1; D is ambiguous. V dropped 1 base and J dropped 1 base, with 8 bases sitting between them. CDR3 size: 14 residues. CDR1 SGHNT and CDR2 YYREEE come from the germline V gene (reference sequence). This chain's CDR3 is CASSLSTSNTEAFF. In nucleotides, the CDR3 is TGTGCCAGCAGCTTGAGCACGTCGAACACTGAAGCTTTCTTT.

V is TRBV7-8 and J is TRBJ2-1; 8 bases are shared with TRBD1. This CDR3 comprises 17 residues. Losses at the gene ends were 5 bases for V and 0 bases for J; bases not matched to a gene: 9. Germline-derived CDR1 and CDR2 are SGHVS and FQNEAQ. The CDR3 sequence: CASSLGQGLSSYNEQFF. CDR3 sequence (DNA): TGTGCCAGCAGCCTCGGACAGGGATTAAGCTCCTACAATGAGCAGTTCTTC.

The V call is TRBV10-1, the J call TRBJ1-4; no firm D call. Germline-derived CDR1 and CDR2 are WNHNN and SYGVQD (reference sequence). The CDR3 has 13 amino acids. With 3 bases removed from V and 3 bases from J, the gap between germline ends came to 5 bases. DNA of the CDR3: TGCGCCAGCAGTGAAGAGCCTAATGAAAAACTGTTTTTT. Translation gives CASSEEPNEKLFF.

The chain has TRBV25-1 and TRBJ1-2, with 9 bases lining up with TRBD1. CDR1 is MGHDK, CDR2 SYGVNS, per germline. The CDR3 is made up of 15 amino acids. With 3 bases clipped from V and 4 bases from J, the junction kept 6 bases outside the gene matches. CDR3 region: CASSDPTGGRYGYTF. CDR3 in DNA: TGTGCCAGCAGTGACCCGACAGGGGGACGCTATGGCTACACCTTC.